This T cell receptor (beta chain) came from a study of shared clonotypes between healthy human individuals. Per germline, CDR1 MGHRA and CDR2 YSYEKL. This CDR3 is 14 amino acids long. Trimming stripped 4 bases from V and 2 bases from J, with 11 bases between. Terminally differentiated effector memory CD45RA+ cells were excluded from the naive CD8 cells, which were CD45RO-negative and positively selected for CCR7. Method: immunoSEQ multiplex PCR; TCRdb's copy keeps in-frame clones and lacks some. This sample has around 2,000,000 clones, with about 95% found just once. The receptor comes from a man between 18 and 35 years old in good health. This sequence joins TRBV4-1 and TRBJ2-5; D is possibly TRBD1 or TRBD2 (5 bases each). The sample comprised naive CD8+ T cells sorted from blood. The CDR3: CASSPGPDQETQYF. Here the CDR3 DNA reads TGCGCCAGCAGCCCGGGACCGGATCAAGAGACCCAGTACTTC.